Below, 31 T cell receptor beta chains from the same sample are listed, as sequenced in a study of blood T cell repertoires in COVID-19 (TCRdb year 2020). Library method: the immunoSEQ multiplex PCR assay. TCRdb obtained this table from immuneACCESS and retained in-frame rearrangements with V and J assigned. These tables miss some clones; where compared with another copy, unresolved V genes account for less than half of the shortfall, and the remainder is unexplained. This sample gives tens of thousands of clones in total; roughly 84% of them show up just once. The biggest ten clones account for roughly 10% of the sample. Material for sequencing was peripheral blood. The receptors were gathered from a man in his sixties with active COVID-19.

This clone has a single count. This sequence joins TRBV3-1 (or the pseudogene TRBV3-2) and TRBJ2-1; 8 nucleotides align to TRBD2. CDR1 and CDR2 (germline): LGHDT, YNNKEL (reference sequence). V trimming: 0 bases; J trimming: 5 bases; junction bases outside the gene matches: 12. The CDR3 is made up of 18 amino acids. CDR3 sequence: CASSQDSVWERGNNEQFF. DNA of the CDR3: TGTGCCAGCAGCCAAGATTCCGTCTGGGAGCGGGGGAACAATGAGCAGTTCTTC.

The CDR3 DNA sequence: TGTGCCAGCAGCACCAAGGGACTAGCGGGAATCCTATACAATGAGCAGTTCTTC. This gives the protein CASSTKGLAGILYNEQFF. The gene calls are TRBV9 and TRBJ2-1; 13 bases are a match to TRBD2. The ends lost 4 bases at V and 4 bases at J; junction bases unmatched: 11. Germline V gene sequence: CDR1 SGDLS, CDR2 YYNGEE. The CDR3 extends over 18 amino acids.

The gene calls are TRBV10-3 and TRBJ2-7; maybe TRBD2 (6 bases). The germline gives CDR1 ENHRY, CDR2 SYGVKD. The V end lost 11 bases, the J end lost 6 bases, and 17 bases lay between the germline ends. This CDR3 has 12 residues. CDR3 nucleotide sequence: TGTGCCGCCTGGGGAGAGGGAGGCGAGCAGTACTTC. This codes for CAAWGEGGEQYF.

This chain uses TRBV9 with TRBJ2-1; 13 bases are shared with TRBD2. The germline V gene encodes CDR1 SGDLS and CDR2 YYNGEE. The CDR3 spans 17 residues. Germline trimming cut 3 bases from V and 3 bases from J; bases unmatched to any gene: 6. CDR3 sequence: CASSDGLAGEGYNEQFF. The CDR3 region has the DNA TGTGCCAGCAGCGATGGACTAGCGGGAGAAGGCTACAATGAGCAGTTCTTC.

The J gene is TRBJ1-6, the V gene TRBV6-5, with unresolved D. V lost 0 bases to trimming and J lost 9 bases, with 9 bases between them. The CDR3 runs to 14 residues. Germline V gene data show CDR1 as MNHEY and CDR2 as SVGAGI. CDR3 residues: CASSYSALSSPLHF. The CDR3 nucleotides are TGTGCCAGCAGTTACTCGGCCTTAAGTTCACCCCTCCACTTT.

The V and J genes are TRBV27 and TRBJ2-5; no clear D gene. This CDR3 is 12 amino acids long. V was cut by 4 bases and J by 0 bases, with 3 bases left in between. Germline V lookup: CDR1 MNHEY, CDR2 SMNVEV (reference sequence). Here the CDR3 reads CASSSNQETQYF. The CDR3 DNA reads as TGTGCCAGCAGTTCAAACCAAGAGACCCAGTACTTC.

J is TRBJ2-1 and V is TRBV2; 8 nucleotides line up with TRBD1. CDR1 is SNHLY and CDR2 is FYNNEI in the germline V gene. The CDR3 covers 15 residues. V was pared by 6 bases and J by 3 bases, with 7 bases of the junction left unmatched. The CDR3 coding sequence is TGTGCCAGCAGGGACAGGGCTATCTTCTACAATGAGCAGTTCTTC. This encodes CASRDRAIFYNEQFF.

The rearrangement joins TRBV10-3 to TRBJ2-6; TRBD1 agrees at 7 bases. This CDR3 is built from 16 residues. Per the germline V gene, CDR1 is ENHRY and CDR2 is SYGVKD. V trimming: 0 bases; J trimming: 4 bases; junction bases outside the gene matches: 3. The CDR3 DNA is TGTGCCATCAGTGAGTCAGGGGGCCCCGGGGCCAACGTCCTGACTTTC. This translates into CAISESGGPGANVLTF.

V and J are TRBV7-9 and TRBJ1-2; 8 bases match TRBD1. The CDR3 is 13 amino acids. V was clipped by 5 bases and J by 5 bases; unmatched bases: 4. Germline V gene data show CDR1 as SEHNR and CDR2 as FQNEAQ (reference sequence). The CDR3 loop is CASSGRTGYGYTF. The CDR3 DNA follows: TGTGCCAGCAGCGGAAGGACAGGGTATGGCTACACCTTC.

Here the CDR3 reads CAWSSGAGMSIQYF. The CDR3 DNA is TGTGCCTGGAGTAGTGGGGCGGGAATGAGCATTCAGTACTTC. This chain uses TRBV30 with TRBJ2-4; TRBD2 is a possible D gene (6 bases). The CDR3 is 14 residues long. The V gene lost 2 bases and the J gene lost 9 bases, with 17 bases spanning the gap. Germline V CDR1 and CDR2: GTSNPN, SVGIG (reference sequence). Drawing the rest from reference TRBV30 and TRBJ2-4, the complete variable domain is SQTIHQWPATLVQPVGSPLSLECTVEGTSNPNLYWYRQAAGRGLQLLFYSVGIGQISSEVPQNLSASRPQDRQFILSSKKLLLSDSGFYLCAWSSGAGMSIQYFGAGTRLSVL.

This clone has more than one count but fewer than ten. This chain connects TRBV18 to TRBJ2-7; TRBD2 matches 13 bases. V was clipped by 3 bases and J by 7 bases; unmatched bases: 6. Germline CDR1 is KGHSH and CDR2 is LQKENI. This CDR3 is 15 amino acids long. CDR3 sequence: CASSPRTSGRGEQYF. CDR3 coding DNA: TGTGCCAGCTCACCTAGGACTAGCGGGAGAGGAGAGCAGTACTTC.

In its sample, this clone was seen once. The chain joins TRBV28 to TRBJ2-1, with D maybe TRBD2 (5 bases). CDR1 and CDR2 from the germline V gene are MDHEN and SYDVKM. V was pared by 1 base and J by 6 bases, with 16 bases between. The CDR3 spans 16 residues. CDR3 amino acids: CASSLYSGGVRNEQFF. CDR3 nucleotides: TGTGCCAGCAGTTTATATTCTGGAGGTGTTCGCAATGAGCAGTTCTTC.

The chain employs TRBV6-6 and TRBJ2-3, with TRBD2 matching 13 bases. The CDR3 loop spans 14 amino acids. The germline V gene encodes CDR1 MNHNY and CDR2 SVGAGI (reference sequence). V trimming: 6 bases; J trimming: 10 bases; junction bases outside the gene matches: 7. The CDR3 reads CASSPTSGREAQYF. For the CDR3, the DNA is TGTGCCAGCAGCCCAACTAGCGGGAGGGAGGCGCAGTATTTT.

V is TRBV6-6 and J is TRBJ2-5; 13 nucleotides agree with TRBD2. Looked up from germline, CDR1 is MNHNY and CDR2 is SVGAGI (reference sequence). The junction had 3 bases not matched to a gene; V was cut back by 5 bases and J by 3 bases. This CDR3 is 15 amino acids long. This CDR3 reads CASSPGTSGKETQYF. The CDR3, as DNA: TGTGCCAGCAGTCCCGGGACTAGCGGGAAAGAGACCCAGTACTTC.

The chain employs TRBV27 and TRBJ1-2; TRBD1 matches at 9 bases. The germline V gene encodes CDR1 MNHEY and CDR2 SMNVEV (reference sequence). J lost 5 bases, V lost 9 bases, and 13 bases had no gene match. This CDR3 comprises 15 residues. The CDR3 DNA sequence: TGTGCCAGGGGGACAGGGCTGGATAGAGAATATGGCTACACCTTC. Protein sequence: CARGTGLDREYGYTF.

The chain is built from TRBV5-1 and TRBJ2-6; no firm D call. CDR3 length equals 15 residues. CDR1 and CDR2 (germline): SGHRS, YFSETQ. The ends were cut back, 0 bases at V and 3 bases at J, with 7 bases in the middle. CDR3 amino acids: CASSLGSGGANVLTF. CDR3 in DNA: TGCGCCAGCAGCTTGGGCTCCGGTGGGGCCAACGTCCTGACTTTC.

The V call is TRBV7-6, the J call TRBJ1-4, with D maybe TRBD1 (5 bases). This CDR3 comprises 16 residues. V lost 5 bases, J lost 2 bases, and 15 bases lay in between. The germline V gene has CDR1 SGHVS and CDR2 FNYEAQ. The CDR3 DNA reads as TGTGCCAGCAGCATAACCCTAGGGGCTACTAATGAAAAACTGTTTTTT. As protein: CASSITLGATNEKLFF. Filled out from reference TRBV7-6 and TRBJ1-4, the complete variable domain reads GAGVSQSPRYKVTKRGQDVALRCDPISGHVSLYWYRQALGQGPEFLTYFNYEAQQDKSGLPNDRFSAERPEGSISTLTIQRTEQRDSAMYRCASSITLGATNEKLFFGSGTQLSVL.

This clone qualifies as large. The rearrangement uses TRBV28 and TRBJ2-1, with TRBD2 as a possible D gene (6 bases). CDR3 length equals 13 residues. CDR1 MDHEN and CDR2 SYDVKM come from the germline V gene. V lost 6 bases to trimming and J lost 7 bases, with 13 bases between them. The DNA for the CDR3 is TGTGCCAGCAGGACGGGAGCAGAAAATGAGCAGTTCTTC. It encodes CASRTGAENEQFF.

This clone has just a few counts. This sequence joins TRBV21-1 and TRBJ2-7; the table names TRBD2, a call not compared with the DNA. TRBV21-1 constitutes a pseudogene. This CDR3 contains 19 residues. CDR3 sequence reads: CASSKVRGLAGGCSYEQYF. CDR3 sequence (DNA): TGTGCCAGCAGCAAAGTCAGGGGACTAGCGGGAGGCTGCTCCTACGAGCAGTACTTC.

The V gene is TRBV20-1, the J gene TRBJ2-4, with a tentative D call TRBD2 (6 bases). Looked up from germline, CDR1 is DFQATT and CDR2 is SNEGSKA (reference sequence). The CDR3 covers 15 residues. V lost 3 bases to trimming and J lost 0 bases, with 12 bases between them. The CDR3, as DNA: TGCAGTGCTAGTAGCGGAGGAATAGCCAAAAACATTCAGTACTTC. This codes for CSASSGGIAKNIQYF.

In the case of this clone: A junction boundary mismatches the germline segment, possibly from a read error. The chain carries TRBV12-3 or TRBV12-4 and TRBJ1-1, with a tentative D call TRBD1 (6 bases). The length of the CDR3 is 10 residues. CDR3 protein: CASSLDRQAF. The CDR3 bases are TGTGCCAGCAGTTTAGATAGACAGGCCTTT.

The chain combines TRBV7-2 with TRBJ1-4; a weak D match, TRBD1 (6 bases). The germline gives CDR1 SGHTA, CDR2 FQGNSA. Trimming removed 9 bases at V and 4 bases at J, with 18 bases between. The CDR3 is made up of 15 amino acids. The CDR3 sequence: CASRLQGQLNEKLFF. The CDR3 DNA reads TGTGCCAGTCGACTCCAAGGACAGCTTAATGAAAAACTGTTTTTT. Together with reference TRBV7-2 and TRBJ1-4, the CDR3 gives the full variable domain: GAGVSQSPSNKVTEKGKDVELRCDPISGHTALYWYRQSLGQGLEFLIYFQGNSAPDKSGLPSDRFSAERTGGSVSTLTIQRTQQEDSAVYLCASRLQGQLNEKLFFGSGTQLSVL.

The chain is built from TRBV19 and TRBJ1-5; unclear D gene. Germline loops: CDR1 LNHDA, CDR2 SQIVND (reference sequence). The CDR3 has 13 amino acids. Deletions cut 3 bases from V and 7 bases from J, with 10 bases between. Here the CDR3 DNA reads TGTGCCAGTAGTATGCAGCCAGGACAGCCCCAGCATTTT. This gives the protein CASSMQPGQPQHF.

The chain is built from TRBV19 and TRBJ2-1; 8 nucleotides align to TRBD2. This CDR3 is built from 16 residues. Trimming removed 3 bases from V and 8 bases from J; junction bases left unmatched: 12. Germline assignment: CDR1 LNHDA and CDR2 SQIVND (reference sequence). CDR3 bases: TGTGCCAGTAGTATCCCTCTCGGGACTAGTTCGGATGAGCAGTTCTTC. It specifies CASSIPLGTSSDEQFF.

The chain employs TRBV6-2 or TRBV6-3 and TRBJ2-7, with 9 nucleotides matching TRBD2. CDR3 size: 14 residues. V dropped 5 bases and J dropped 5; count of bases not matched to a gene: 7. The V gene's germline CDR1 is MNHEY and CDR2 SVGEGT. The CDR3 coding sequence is TGTGCCAGCAGTGAGGGACTAGCTACTGACGAGCAGTACTTC. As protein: CASSEGLATDEQYF.

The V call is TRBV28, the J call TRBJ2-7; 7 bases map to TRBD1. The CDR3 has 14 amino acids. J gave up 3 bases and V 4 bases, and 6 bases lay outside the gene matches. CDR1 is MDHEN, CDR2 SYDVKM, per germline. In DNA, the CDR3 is TGTGCCAGCAGTTCTGGGACAGAGTTCTACGAGCAGTACTTC. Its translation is CASSSGTEFYEQYF. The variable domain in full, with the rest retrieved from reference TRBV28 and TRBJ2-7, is DVKVTQSSRYLVKRTGEKVFLECVQDMDHENMFWYRQDPGLGLRLIYFSYDVKMKEKGDIPEGYSVSREKKERFSLILESASTNQTSMYLCASSSGTEFYEQYFGPGTRLTVT.

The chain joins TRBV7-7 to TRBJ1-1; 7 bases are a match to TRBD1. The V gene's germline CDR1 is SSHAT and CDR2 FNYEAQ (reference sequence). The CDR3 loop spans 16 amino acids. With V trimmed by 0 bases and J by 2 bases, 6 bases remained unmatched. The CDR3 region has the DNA TGTGCCAGCAGCTTAGCTCGACAGGGAGCTAACACTGAAGCTTTCTTT. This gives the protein CASSLARQGANTEAFF.

DNA for the CDR3: TGTGCCAGCAGTTTCCAGGGGGCGAGTGGCTACACCTTC. This encodes CASSFQGASGYTF. The J gene is TRBJ1-2, the V gene TRBV7-9; TRBD1 matches at 8 bases. V was pared by 6 bases and J by 7 bases, with 7 bases of the junction left unmatched. CDR3 length equals 13 residues. Germline CDR1 SEHNR, CDR2 FQNEAQ (reference sequence).

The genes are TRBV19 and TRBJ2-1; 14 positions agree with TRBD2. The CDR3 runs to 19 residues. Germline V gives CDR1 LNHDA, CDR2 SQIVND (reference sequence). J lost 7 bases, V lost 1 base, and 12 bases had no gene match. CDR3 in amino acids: CASSIGWTSGRNGGNEQFF. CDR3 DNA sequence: TGTGCCAGTAGTATAGGTTGGACTAGCGGGAGGAATGGAGGGAATGAGCAGTTCTTC.

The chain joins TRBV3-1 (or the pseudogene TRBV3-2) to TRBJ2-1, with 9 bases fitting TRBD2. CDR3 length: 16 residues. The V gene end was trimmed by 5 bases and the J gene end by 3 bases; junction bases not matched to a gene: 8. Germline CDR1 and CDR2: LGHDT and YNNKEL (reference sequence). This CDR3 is CASSAQLAGVYNEQFF. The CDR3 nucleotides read TGTGCCAGCAGCGCACAACTAGCGGGCGTCTACAATGAGCAGTTCTTC.

This CDR3 reads CASKQGSLSYEQYF. CDR3 sequence (DNA): TGTGCCAGCAAACAGGGGTCCCTCTCCTACGAGCAGTACTTC. This chain connects TRBV27 to TRBJ2-7; 7 bases line up with TRBD1. V lost 7 bases and J lost 0; bases outside the gene matches: 6. CDR1 is MNHEY and CDR2 is SMNVEV in the germline V gene (reference sequence). This CDR3 spans 14 amino acids.